This is a list of T cell receptor beta chains from one sample in a study of OX40 agonist ivuxolimab in advanced cancers. The method was immunoSEQ multiplex PCR; TCRdb's version includes in-frame clones alone and lacks a portion of them. Of 100,000 or so clones listed, over 75% are singletons. The specimen comprised CD4+ or CD8+ T cells sorted from blood, sampled in a trial of the OX40 agonist ivuxolimab. All receptors derive from an adult with an advanced solid tumor such as melanoma, head and neck, liver or kidney cancer. Each CDR3 is given with its conserved first and last residue. The D gene is left open where the match is weak. Expanded clones get a size class; other rows say once, few or many, or leave the size out.

d_gene | j_gene | abundance | v_gene | CDR3aa | CDR3nt
TRBD1 | TRBJ1-1 | NA | TRBV19 | CASTGTRDRGDTEAFF | TGTGCCAGTACCGGAACCAGGGACAGGGGGGACACTGAAGCTTTCTTT
NA | TRBJ1-5 | NA | TRBV18 | CASSPLGVDSNQPQHF | TGTGCCAGCTCACCTCTCGGGGTTGATAGCAATCAGCCCCAGCATTTT
NA | TRBJ2-1 | once | TRBV11-2 | CASSSHQDYSYNEQFF | TGTGCCAGCAGCTCCCACCAGGACTATTCCTACAATGAGCAGTTCTTC
NA | TRBJ1-4 | NA | TRBV5-6 | CASSLSRGPNEKLFF | TGTGCCAGCAGCTTGAGCCGGGGGCCTAATGAAAAACTGTTTTTT
NA | TRBJ1-5 | NA | TRBV2 | CASSSTGNHQPQHF | TGTGCCAGCAGTAGTACAGGGAACCATCAGCCCCAGCATTTT
NA | TRBJ2-7 | NA | TRBV6-1 | CASRTGTVSYEQYF | TGTGCCAGCAGAACCGGGACGGTCTCCTACGAGCAGTACTTC
TRBD2 | TRBJ2-1 | NA | TRBV7-3 | CASTRGLAGVRGSYNEQFF | TGTGCCAGCACCCGGGGACTAGCGGGAGTAAGAGGCTCCTACAATGAGCAGTTCTTC
NA | TRBJ2-2 | NA | TRBV30 | CAWSTTFTGELFF | TGTGCCTGGAGTACTACGTTCACCGGGGAGCTGTTTTTT
TRBD1 | TRBJ2-5 | once | TRBV6-5 | CASSYSNRGRWETQYF | TGTGCCAGCAGTTACTCGAACAGGGGGCGGTGGGAGACCCAGTACTTC
NA | TRBJ1-2 | NA | TRBV7-8 | CASSFAGYGYTF | TGTGCCAGCAGCTTTGCAGGGTATGGCTACACCTTC
NA | TRBJ2-1 | NA | TRBV11-3 | CASSLGYTPGRSEDEQFF | TGTGCCAGCAGCTTGGGTTATACCCCCGGGAGATCAGAGGATGAGCAGTTCTTC
TRBD1 | TRBJ1-5 | NA | TRBV6-1 | CASSEQPPTGRSNQPQHF | TGTGCCAGCAGTGAACAGCCCCCGACAGGGCGAAGCAATCAGCCCCAGCATTTT
NA | TRBJ1-1 | NA | TRBV21-1 | CASSVQGKGNTEAFF | TGTGCCAGCAGCGTTCAGGGGAAGGGGAACACTGAAGCTTTCTTT
TRBD1 | TRBJ1-4 | few | TRBV9 | CASSPSDRGNEKLFF | TGTGCCAGCAGCCCATCGGACAGGGGGAATGAAAAACTGTTTTTT
NA | TRBJ2-1 | NA | TRBV19 | CASSIRGAGDNEQFF | TGTGCCAGTAGTATTCGTGGGGCTGGGGACAATGAGCAGTTCTTC
NA | TRBJ2-5 | NA | TRBV7-6 | CASSRAGGWETQYF | TGTGCCAGCAGCCGAGCCGGGGGCTGGGAGACCCAGTACTTC
TRBD2 | TRBJ2-1 | NA | TRBV9 | CASNPLAGNEQFF | TGTGCCAGCAACCCTTTAGCGGGGAATGAGCAGTTCTTC
NA | TRBJ2-7 | NA | TRBV28 | CASSPGASGEQYF | TGTGCCAGCAGTCCCGGGGCCTCAGGCGAGCAGTACTTC
TRBD2 | TRBJ2-7 | NA | TRBV6-1 | CASHSGRDHEQYF | TGTGCCAGTCATAGCGGGAGGGACCACGAGCAGTACTTC
TRBD1 | TRBJ1-2 | NA | TRBV5-4 | CASSGGQANYGYTF | TGTGCCAGCAGCGGGGGACAGGCTAACTATGGCTACACCTTC
TRBD1 | TRBJ1-2 | NA | TRBV4-1 | CASSQGQGKNYGYTF | TGCGCCAGCAGCCAGGGACAGGGGAAGAACTATGGCTACACCTTC